This T cell receptor (beta chain) was profiled in a study of neoadjuvant nivolumab and ipilimumab in lung cancer. Method: immunoSEQ multiplex PCR; TCRdb's copy keeps in-frame clones and lacks some. The sample carries some 27,000 clones, roughly 80% recorded once. CDR3 length: 16 amino acids. Germline lookup yields CDR1 SGHRS and CDR2 YFSETQ. On this clone itself: One end of the junction varies from germline; a read error may be responsible.

The clonotype originates from an adult with non-small cell lung cancer. Material: peripheral blood, obtained before neoadjuvant nivolumab, alone or with ipilimumab. The chain has TRBV5-1 and TRBJ1-5; TRBD1 matches 7 bases. DNA of the CDR3: TGCGCCAGCAGTTTGGGGGACCGACAGGGTGGCCAGCCCCAGCATTTT. Protein: CASSLGDRQGGQPQHF.